A selection of T cell receptor beta chains follows, all from one sample in a study of T cells in Graves' hyperthyroidism and ophthalmopathy. TCRdb used MiXCR to reprocess the multiplex PCR reads, holding one entry per CDR3 protein. Of approximately 370,000 distinct CDR3 sequences in the sample, about 15% were seen once. Sequencing was carried out using blood. These receptor sequences come from a woman aged 30 to 39 with Graves' hyperthyroidism. CDR3s include the opening cysteine and the closing phenylalanine or tryptophan. Each record gives: CDR3 protein, V gene, J gene.

CDR3 protein: CASSFEGVNQPQHF; V gene: TRBV12-3/TRBV12-4; J gene: TRBJ1-5
CDR3 protein: CASSSRGNSYNEQFF; V gene: TRBV7-2; J gene: TRBJ2-1
CDR3 protein: CASSLSVRDTQYF; V gene: TRBV27; J gene: TRBJ2-3
CDR3 protein: CASSLAIRAANYGYTF; V gene: TRBV7-9; J gene: TRBJ1-2
CDR3 protein: CASRKSDSKETQYF; V gene: TRBV12-3/TRBV12-4; J gene: TRBJ2-5
CDR3 protein: CASSPGQDLRDEQYF; V gene: TRBV28; J gene: TRBJ2-7
CDR3 protein: CASRAVGELFF; V gene: TRBV6-1; J gene: TRBJ2-2
CDR3 protein: CSAGTGNQPQHF; V gene: TRBV20-1; J gene: TRBJ1-5
CDR3 protein: CASSLARAALSTEAFF; V gene: TRBV7-8; J gene: TRBJ1-1
CDR3 protein: CASSPGGAGYGYTF; V gene: TRBV28; J gene: TRBJ1-2
CDR3 protein: CASSPPGPGDQPQHF; V gene: TRBV18; J gene: TRBJ1-5
CDR3 protein: CASSRGGAGEKLFF; V gene: TRBV12-3/TRBV12-4; J gene: TRBJ1-4
CDR3 protein: CASGRENTEAFF; V gene: TRBV12-5; J gene: TRBJ1-1
CDR3 protein: CASSEEAPSSYNEQFF; V gene: TRBV27; J gene: TRBJ2-1
CDR3 protein: CASVRTSSYEQYF; V gene: TRBV6-2/TRBV6-3; J gene: TRBJ2-7
CDR3 protein: CATSFAFSTGELFF; V gene: TRBV24-1; J gene: TRBJ2-2
CDR3 protein: CASSSGQGAEDTQYF; V gene: TRBV28; J gene: TRBJ2-3
CDR3 protein: CASSGNREGYIQYF; V gene: TRBV6-1; J gene: TRBJ2-4
CDR3 protein: CASSRGLAGNTYEQYF; V gene: TRBV3-1; J gene: TRBJ2-7
CDR3 protein: CASSLEGRAANEKLFF; V gene: TRBV7-9; J gene: TRBJ1-4
CDR3 protein: CASSHPGLNTEAFF; V gene: TRBV4-2; J gene: TRBJ1-1
CDR3 protein: CAWSVDRVVSYTF; V gene: TRBV30; J gene: TRBJ1-2
CDR3 protein: CASSWGTDTQYF; V gene: TRBV11-2; J gene: TRBJ2-3
CDR3 protein: CASSPEAGFNYGYTF; V gene: TRBV3-1; J gene: TRBJ1-2
CDR3 protein: CNADPTGWNEKLFF; V gene: TRBV20-1; J gene: TRBJ1-4
CDR3 protein: CASSRTSGSIGELFF; V gene: TRBV12-3/TRBV12-4; J gene: TRBJ2-2
CDR3 protein: CASKRFSNTGELFF; V gene: TRBV27; J gene: TRBJ2-2
CDR3 protein: CASSRLRDRDYEQYF; V gene: TRBV7-9; J gene: TRBJ2-7
CDR3 protein: CSGRRGSYNEQYF; V gene: TRBV29-1; J gene: -
CDR3 protein: CSARAYGGGEQFF; V gene: TRBV20-1; J gene: TRBJ2-1
CDR3 protein: CAGHGGTPASYEQYF; V gene: TRBV7-6; J gene: TRBJ2-7
CDR3 protein: CASSYRRSTDTQYF; V gene: TRBV6-6; J gene: TRBJ2-3
CDR3 protein: CASSQVGALEQFF; V gene: TRBV3-1; J gene: TRBJ2-1
CDR3 protein: CASSPSLADYNEQFF; V gene: TRBV18; J gene: TRBJ2-1
CDR3 protein: CASSLFQGTATSYEQYF; V gene: TRBV28; J gene: TRBJ2-7
CDR3 protein: CSAVRTSDYF; V gene: TRBV20-1; J gene: TRBJ2-5
CDR3 protein: CASSQDPGGGNQPQHF; V gene: TRBV7-9; J gene: TRBJ1-5
CDR3 protein: CASSYSIRTGNTEAFF; V gene: TRBV6-2/TRBV6-3; J gene: TRBJ1-1
CDR3 protein: CATSGAREGYNEQFF; V gene: TRBV24-1; J gene: TRBJ2-1
CDR3 protein: CAISERTSANTGELFF; V gene: TRBV10-3; J gene: TRBJ2-2
CDR3 protein: CAWTRGFGTEAFF; V gene: TRBV30; J gene: TRBJ1-1